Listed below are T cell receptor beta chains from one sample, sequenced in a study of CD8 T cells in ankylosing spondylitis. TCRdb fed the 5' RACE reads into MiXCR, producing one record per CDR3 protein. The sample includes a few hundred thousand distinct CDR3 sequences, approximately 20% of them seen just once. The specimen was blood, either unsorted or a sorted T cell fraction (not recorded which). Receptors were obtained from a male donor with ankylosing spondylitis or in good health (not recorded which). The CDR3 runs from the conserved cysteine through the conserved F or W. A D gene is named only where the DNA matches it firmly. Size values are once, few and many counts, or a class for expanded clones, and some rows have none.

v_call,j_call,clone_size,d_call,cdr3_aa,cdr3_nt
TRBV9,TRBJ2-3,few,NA,CASSVEGGTQYF,TGTGCCAGCAGCGTAGAAGGGGGTACGCAGTATTTT
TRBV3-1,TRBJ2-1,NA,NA,CASSLASSHDNEQFF,TGTGCCAGCAGCCTAGCCAGTTCTCATGACAATGAGCAGTTCTTC
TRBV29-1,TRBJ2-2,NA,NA,CSVEIITGELFF,TGCAGCGTTGAAATAATCACCGGGGAGCTGTTTTTT
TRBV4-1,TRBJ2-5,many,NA,CASSQDGSQETQYF,TGCGCCAGCAGCCAAGATGGCAGCCAAGAGACCCAGTACTTC
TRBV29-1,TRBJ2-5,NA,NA,CSVDSGRGQETQYF,TGCAGCGTTGATAGTGGTAGAGGCCAAGAGACCCAGTACTTC
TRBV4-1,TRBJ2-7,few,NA,CASSQDVSILYEQYF,TGCGCCAGCAGCCAAGATGTCAGTATACTCTACGAGCAGTACTTC
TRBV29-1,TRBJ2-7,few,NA,CSAGTASSSYEQYF,TGCAGCGCCGGCACAGCCTCAAGCTCCTACGAGCAGTACTTC
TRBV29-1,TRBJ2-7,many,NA,CSVERGDDYEQYF,TGCAGCGTTGAAAGGGGGGATGACTACGAGCAGTACTTC
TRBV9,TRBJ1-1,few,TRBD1,CASSVGQALNTEAFF,TGTGCCAGCAGCGTTGGACAGGCTTTAAACACTGAAGCTTTCTTT
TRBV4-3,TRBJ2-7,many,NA,CASSQDRQGGDEQYF,TGCGCCAGCAGCCAAGATCGGCAGGGGGGAGACGAGCAGTACTTC
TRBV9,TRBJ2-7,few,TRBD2,CASSETAGGRHLTYEQYF,TGTGCCAGCAGCGAAACCGCGGGGGGACGACATTTAACCTACGAGCAGTACTTC
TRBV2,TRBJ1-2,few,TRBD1,CASKLFGQANYGYTF,TGTGCCAGCAAGCTATTCGGACAGGCGAACTATGGCTACACCTTC
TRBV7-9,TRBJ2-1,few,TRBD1,CASSLGTTGGNEQFF,TGTGCCAGCAGCTTAGGGACCACAGGGGGCAATGAGCAGTTCTTC
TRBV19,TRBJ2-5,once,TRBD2,CASSMQLAGVGGQETQYF,TGTGCCAGTAGTATGCAACTAGCGGGAGTAGGCGGGCAAGAGACCCAGTACTTC
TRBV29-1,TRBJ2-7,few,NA,CSVEFPDISYEQYF,TGCAGCGTTGAATTCCCGGACATATCCTACGAGCAGTACTTC
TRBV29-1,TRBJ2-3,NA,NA,CSVEDPDTQYF,TGCAGCGTTGAAGACCCAGATACGCAGTATTTT
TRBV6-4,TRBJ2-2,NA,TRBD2,CATSPLGLANTGELFF,TGTGCCACTTCTCCCCTCGGACTAGCGAACACCGGGGAGCTGTTTTTT
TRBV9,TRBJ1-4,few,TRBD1,CASSGRDREGEKLFF,TGTGCCAGCAGCGGCAGGGACAGGGAGGGGGAAAAACTGTTTTTT
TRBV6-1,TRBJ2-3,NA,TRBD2,CASSLSGSLDTQYF,TGTGCCAGCAGCCTTAGCGGGAGTTTGGATACGCAGTATTTT
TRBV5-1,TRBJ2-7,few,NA,CASSPGTASYEQYF,TGCGCCAGCAGCCCGGGAACCGCGTCCTACGAGCAGTACTTC
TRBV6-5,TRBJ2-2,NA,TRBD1,CASSYVGQGNGELFF,TGTGCCAGCAGTTACGTGGGACAGGGTAACGGGGAGCTGTTTTTT
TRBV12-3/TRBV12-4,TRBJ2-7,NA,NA,CASTSEGEQYF,TGTGCCAGCACCTCAGAGGGTGAGCAGTACTTC
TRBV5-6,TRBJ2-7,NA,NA,CASSLLARGIGYEQYF,TGTGCCAGCAGCTTGCTAGCGCGTGGGATCGGCTACGAGCAGTACTTC
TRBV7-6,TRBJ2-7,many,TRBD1,CASSPGTGSSYEQYF,TGTGCCAGCAGCCCGGGGACAGGGAGCTCCTACGAGCAGTACTTC
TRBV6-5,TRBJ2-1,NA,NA,CASSSGGAFYNEQFF,TGTGCCAGCAGTTCGGGGGGCGCCTTCTACAATGAGCAGTTCTTC
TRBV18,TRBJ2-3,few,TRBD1,CASSPGQGSTDTQYF,TGTGCCAGCTCACCGGGACAGGGTAGCACAGATACGCAGTATTTT
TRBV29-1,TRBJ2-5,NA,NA,CSVELDLGPRAQYF,TGCAGCGTTGAACTCGACCTGGGACCGCGGGCCCAGTACTTC
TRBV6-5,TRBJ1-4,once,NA,CASSSYPGRGEAEKLFF,TGTGCCAGCAGTTCTTACCCGGGACGGGGTGAGGCTGAAAAACTGTTTTTT
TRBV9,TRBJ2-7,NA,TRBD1,CASSDDLGTGLTEQYF,TGTGCCAGCAGCGATGACCTCGGGACAGGGCTGACCGAGCAGTACTTC
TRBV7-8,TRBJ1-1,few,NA,CASSFSFNTEAFF,TGTGCCAGCAGCTTCTCGTTTAACACTGAAGCTTTCTTT
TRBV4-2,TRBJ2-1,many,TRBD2,CASSQDGTSGSYNEQFF,TGTGCCAGCAGCCAAGATGGGACTAGCGGGAGCTACAATGAGCAGTTCTTC
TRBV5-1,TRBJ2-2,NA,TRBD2,CASSLSLAGGPIGELFF,TGCGCCAGCAGCTTGAGTCTAGCGGGAGGGCCAATCGGGGAGCTGTTTTTT
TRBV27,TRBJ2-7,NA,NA,CASSWASDPSYEQYF,TGTGCCAGCAGTTGGGCTAGCGACCCCTCCTACGAGCAGTACTTC
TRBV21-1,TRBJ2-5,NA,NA,CASSKGEMEADWEETQYF,TGTGCCAGCAGCAAAGGGGAAATGGAGGCGGATTGGGAAGAGACCCAGTACTTC
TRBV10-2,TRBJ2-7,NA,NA,CASSEAGRANEQYF,TGCGCCAGCAGTGAGGCGGGACGGGCCAACGAGCAGTACTTC
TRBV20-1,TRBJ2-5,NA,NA,CSAIGVGETQYF,TGCAGTGCTATCGGGGTCGGGGAGACCCAGTACTTC
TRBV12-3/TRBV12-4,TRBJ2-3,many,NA,CASTYWQVDTQYF,TGTGCCAGCACGTATTGGCAGGTGGATACGCAGTATTTT
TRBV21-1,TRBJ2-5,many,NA,CASSNRDREETQYF,TGTGCCAGCAGCAACCGGGACAGAGAAGAGACCCAGTACTTC